Listed below are T cell receptor beta chains from one sample, sequenced in a study of blood T cell repertoires in COVID-19. Assay used: immunoSEQ multiplex PCR; TCRdb lists only in-frame clones, some missing. The sample lists roughly 330,000 clones, about nine tenths occurring once. Specimen: PBMCs or T cells enriched from blood (not recorded which). The receptor source for this set is a woman aged 18-29 years who had recovered from COVID-19. The CDR3 runs from the conserved cysteine through the conserved F or W. D genes are given only for firm matches. Clone size appears in some rows only: once, few, many, or a class for an expanded clone.

NA	TRBV11-1	TRBJ2-3	NA	CASSLGASALTDTQYF	TGTGCCAGCAGCTTAGGGGCTAGCGCGCTCACAGATACGCAGTATTTT
NA	TRBV9	TRBJ2-2	TRBD2	CASSVTGLAGDSNTGELFF	TGTGCCAGCAGCGTAACCGGACTAGCGGGGGACTCGAACACCGGGGAGCTGTTTTTT
NA	TRBV18	TRBJ1-5	TRBD1	CASSPQGQGYQHF	TGTGCCAGCTCCCCACAGGGACAGGGGTACCAGCATTTT
NA	TRBV18	TRBJ2-4	TRBD1	CASSPTGENIQYF	TGTGCCAGCTCACCAACAGGGGAAAACATTCAGTACTTC
NA	TRBV9	TRBJ2-7	NA	CASSPSPTVRGEQYF	TGTGCCAGCAGCCCTTCGCCGACGGTTCGAGGCGAGCAGTACTTC
NA	TRBV28	TRBJ1-2	NA	CATLVTNYGYTF	TGTGCCACCCTAGTCACTAACTATGGCTACACCTTC
NA	TRBV7-9	TRBJ2-7	TRBD2	CASSGTSATYEQYF	TGTGCCAGCAGCGGCACTAGCGCGACCTACGAGCAGTACTTC
NA	TRBV28	TRBJ1-2	NA	CASSRTVYYGYTF	TGTGCCAGCAGTCGGACAGTCTACTATGGCTACACCTTC
NA	TRBV6-5	TRBJ1-2	TRBD1	CASSYSTGGGGYTF	TGTGCCAGCAGTTACTCGACAGGGGGCGGGGGCTACACCTTC
NA	TRBV7-7	TRBJ1-1	NA	CASKGSLQDTEAFF	TGTGCTAGCAAAGGATCCCTACAGGACACTGAAGCTTTCTTT
NA	TRBV30	TRBJ1-5	NA	CAWGGSGAQPQHF	TGTGCCTGGGGTGGGTCAGGGGCTCAGCCCCAGCATTTT
NA	TRBV6-4	TRBJ1-4	TRBD1	CASSTHRQGSAEKLFF	TGTGCCAGCAGTACCCACCGACAGGGTTCTGCTGAAAAACTGTTTTTT
NA	TRBV5-1	TRBJ1-1	NA	CASSLSATANTEAFF	TGCGCCAGCAGCTTGAGCGCCACGGCGAACACTGAAGCTTTCTTT
NA	TRBV2	TRBJ1-3	NA	CASSDRSGRGNTIYF	TGTGCCAGCAGTGACCGGTCCGGGAGGGGAAACACCATATATTTT
NA	TRBV2	TRBJ1-4	NA	CASSDDSWINEKLFF	TGTGCCAGCAGTGACGACAGTTGGATTAATGAAAAACTGTTTTTT
once	TRBV7-6	TRBJ2-1	NA	CASSLASSVATYNEQFF	TGTGCCAGCAGCTTAGCATCGAGCGTAGCTACCTACAATGAGCAGTTCTTC
NA	TRBV9	TRBJ1-2	NA	CASSGGVTNYGYTF	TGTGCCAGCAGCGGGGGGGTAACTAACTATGGCTACACCTTC
NA	TRBV11-1	TRBJ2-5	NA	CASSPTASGETQYF	TGTGCCAGCAGCCCCACGGCCAGCGGAGAGACCCAGTACTTC
NA	TRBV5-1	TRBJ2-2	NA	CASSLLHLTGELFF	TGCGCCAGCAGCTTGTTACACCTCACCGGGGAGCTGTTTTTT
NA	TRBV6-2/TRBV6-3	TRBJ2-1	TRBD2	CASSYSGASYNEQFF	TGTGCCAGCAGTTATAGCGGGGCCTCCTACAATGAGCAGTTCTTC
NA	TRBV19	TRBJ2-2	TRBD2	CASTGLAGGRTGELFF	TGTGCCAGCACGGGACTAGCGGGAGGGCGCACCGGGGAGCTGTTTTTT
few	TRBV4-1	TRBJ1-1	NA	CASSQGGERMNTEAFF	TGCGCCAGCAGCCAAGGGGGGGAGAGAATGAACACTGAAGCTTTCTTT
NA	TRBV7-3	TRBJ2-2	TRBD2	CASSLSGLAGQGGPLLFF	TGTGCCAGCAGCTTATCCGGTCTAGCGGGACAAGGGGGCCCCTTACTGTTTTTT
NA	TRBV9	TRBJ2-3	TRBD2	CASSEGMTSGVTDTQYF	TGTGCCAGCAGCGAGGGGATGACTAGCGGTGTCACAGATACGCAGTATTTT
NA	TRBV19	TRBJ2-7	TRBD1	CASSIDLGTGAYEQYF	TGTGCCAGTAGTATAGATCTCGGGACAGGGGCCTACGAGCAGTACTTC
NA	TRBV7-6	TRBJ1-2	NA	CASSLEAGSNYGYTF	TGTGCCAGCAGCTTAGAGGCAGGGTCTAACTATGGCTACACCTTC
NA	TRBV10-3	TRBJ2-6	NA	CAISSTASGANVLTF	TGTGCCATCAGTTCGACAGCCTCTGGGGCCAACGTCCTGACTTTC
NA	TRBV6-1	TRBJ1-4	TRBD1	CASSDPTGGNEKLFF	TGTGCCAGCAGTGACCCGACAGGGGGTAATGAAAAACTGTTTTTT
NA	TRBV7-9	TRBJ1-5	NA	CASSLSQGNSAQHF	TGTGCCAGCAGCTTGTCACAGGGTAATTCAGCCCAGCATTTT
many	TRBV11-1	TRBJ1-1	NA	CASSQQQSTEAFF	TGTGCCAGCAGCCAACAGCAGAGCACTGAAGCTTTCTTT
NA	TRBV7-2	TRBJ2-3	NA	CASSPSEGLTQYF	TGTGCCAGCAGCCCATCGGAGGGATTGACGCAGTATTTT
NA	TRBV3-1/TRBV3-2	TRBJ1-3	TRBD1	CASSQGQSSGNTIYF	TGTGCCAGCAGCCAGGGACAGTCGTCTGGAAACACCATATATTTT
NA	TRBV20-1	TRBJ1-2	TRBD1	CSAREGGGYTF	TGCAGTGCTAGAGAAGGGGGCGGCTACACCTTC
few	TRBV29-1	TRBJ2-3	NA	CSVDQGSTDTQYF	TGCAGCGTTGACCAGGGAAGCACAGATACGCAGTATTTT
NA	TRBV5-1	TRBJ1-6	NA	CASSLGITEKSSPLHF	TGCGCCAGCAGCTTGGGGATTACAGAGAAAAGTTCACCCCTCCACTTT
NA	TRBV6-5	TRBJ1-4	NA	CASGDSLRGEKLFF	TGTGCCAGCGGAGACAGCCTCAGGGGTGAAAAACTGTTTTTT
NA	TRBV27	TRBJ1-6	NA	CASSLSSNSPLHF	TGTGCCAGCAGTTTATCCAGTAATTCACCCCTCCACTTT
NA	TRBV5-1	TRBJ2-7	TRBD1	CASRLGGQGTHEQYF	TGCGCCAGCAGGCTAGGGGGACAGGGGACCCACGAGCAGTACTTC
NA	TRBV7-8	TRBJ1-1	NA	CASSLIETEAFF	TGTGCCAGCAGCTTAATAGAGACTGAAGCTTTCTTT
NA	TRBV27	TRBJ2-2	TRBD2	CASSLTLAGGGTGELFF	TGTGCCAGCAGTCTGACTTTAGCGGGAGGGGGGACCGGGGAGCTGTTTTTT
NA	TRBV18	TRBJ2-3	TRBD2	CASSASLAGVTDTQYF	TGTGCCAGCTCAGCCAGCCTAGCGGGAGTGACAGATACGCAGTATTTT
NA	TRBV4-1	TRBJ2-7	NA	CASSQDDFGSTYEQYF	TGCGCCAGCAGCCAAGACGACTTCGGATCAACCTACGAGCAGTACTTC
NA	TRBV27	TRBJ2-5	TRBD1	CASSSGTGGVGETQYF	TGTGCCAGCAGTTCGGGAACAGGGGGTGTCGGAGAGACCCAGTACTTC
NA	TRBV7-8	TRBJ1-5	NA	CASSLGRVGQPQHF	TGTGCCAGCAGCTTAGGCAGGGTTGGTCAGCCCCAGCATTTT
once	TRBV7-2	TRBJ2-3	TRBD2	CASSQNPGAGEADTQYF	TGTGCCAGCAGCCAAAACCCGGGAGCGGGAGAAGCAGATACGCAGTATTTT
once	TRBV6-1	TRBJ2-1	TRBD1	CASSDGTGEFYNEQFF	TGTGCCAGCAGTGATGGGACAGGGGAATTTTACAATGAGCAGTTCTTC